These 27 T cell receptor beta chains were sequenced from one sample in a study of blood T cell repertoires in COVID-19. The repertoire was sequenced with immunoSEQ multiplex PCR; TCRdb's copy has only in-frame clones and lacks some. The profile covers approximately 90,000 clones, with around 87% appearing a single time and approximately 7% taken by the ten largest. Sequenced material: peripheral blood. The receptors were gathered from a human donor with acute or convalescent COVID-19. The donor label of this sample is uncertain.

The gene calls are TRBV9 and TRBJ1-6; 9 bases are shared with TRBD1. V gave up 3 bases and J gave up 11 bases; unmatched junction bases: 9. This CDR3 is built from 15 residues. Germline V gene lookup returns CDR1 SGDLS and CDR2 YYNGEE. The DNA for the CDR3 is TGTGCCAGCAGCGGGCCCGGGACAGGGTTGCCACCCCTCCACTTT. It translates to CASSGPGTGLPPLHF.

This chain joins TRBV28 and TRBJ2-7; a possible D gene is TRBD1 (5 bases). The CDR3 runs 11 residues. CDR1 MDHEN and CDR2 SYDVKM come from the germline V gene. Trimming stripped 8 bases from V and 3 bases from J, with 8 bases between. CDR3 nucleotide sequence: TGTGCCAGCGACCAGGGCTACGAGCAGTACTTC. Its protein is CASDQGYEQYF.

As DNA, the CDR3 is TGTGCCAGCAGTACGGACAGGGGGAATGAAAAACTGTTTTTT. Protein sequence: CASSTDRGNEKLFF. The rearrangement joins TRBV28 to TRBJ1-4; 10 nucleotides line up with TRBD1. With V trimmed by 5 bases and J by 5 bases, 2 bases remained unmatched. This CDR3 spans 14 amino acids. Germline CDR1 reads MDHEN; CDR2 reads SYDVKM.

V gene TRBV7-3 combines with J gene TRBJ2-1; no definite D call. The length of the CDR3 is 15 residues. The germline gives CDR1 SGHTA, CDR2 FQGTGA. The germline V and J ends were trimmed by 5 bases and 0 bases, with 11 bases remaining between them. The CDR3 nucleotides read TGTGCCAGCAGCATCGACAAGGCCTCCTACAATGAGCAGTTCTTC. Translation gives CASSIDKASYNEQFF.

The chain couples TRBV6-5 to TRBJ1-1; D gene ambiguous. Trimming removed 6 bases at V and 0 bases at J, with 8 bases between. The germline V gene encodes CDR1 MNHEY and CDR2 SVGAGI. CDR3 length: 13 amino acids. This CDR3 reads CASSQQMNTEAFF. CDR3 nucleotide sequence: TGTGCCAGCAGCCAACAAATGAACACTGAAGCTTTCTTT.

This chain uses TRBV6-5 with TRBJ2-7; the D gene is possibly TRBD1 (5 bases). The CDR3 consists of 12 residues. Trimming stripped 6 bases from V and 2 bases from J, with 8 bases between. CDR1 and CDR2 (germline): MNHEY, SVGAGI. The CDR3 DNA follows: TGTGCCAGCAGAGACAGCACCTACGAGCAGTACTTC. This codes for CASRDSTYEQYF.

V usage is TRBV30 and J usage is TRBJ1-6; TRBD1 matches 9 bases. This CDR3 contains 15 residues. Germline trimming cut 8 bases from V and 0 bases from J; bases unmatched to any gene: 5. Germline V gene lookup returns CDR1 GTSNPN and CDR2 SVGIG (reference sequence). Here the CDR3 reads CARKDRGSYNSPLHF. For the CDR3, the DNA is TGTGCCAGAAAGGACAGGGGCTCCTATAATTCACCCCTCCACTTT.

This chain joins TRBV5-1 and TRBJ2-1; D gene ambiguous. This CDR3 comprises 14 residues. Between the trimmed V and J ends, which lost 5 bases and 3 bases, there was a span of 12 bases. Germline V gene sequence: CDR1 SGHRS, CDR2 YFSETQ. The CDR3 loop is CASSSDPSYNEQFF. The DNA of the CDR3 is TGCGCCAGCAGTTCCGATCCGAGCTACAATGAGCAGTTCTTC. Filled out from reference TRBV5-1 and TRBJ2-1, the complete variable domain reads KAGVTQTPRYLIKTRGQQVTLSCSPISGHRSVSWYQQTPGQGLQFLFEYFSETQRNKGNFPGRFSGRQFSNSRSEMNVSTLELGDSALYLCASSSDPSYNEQFFGPGTRLTVL.

This clone was detected a few times. The CDR3 is CASSLISRGHEQFF. DNA for the CDR3: TGTGCCAGCAGTTTAATCAGCAGGGGACATGAGCAGTTCTTC. This chain joins TRBV28 and TRBJ2-1; D is perhaps TRBD1 (6 bases). V dropped 2 bases and J dropped 8 bases, with 13 bases sitting between them. Germline loops: CDR1 MDHEN, CDR2 SYDVKM. This CDR3 has 14 amino acids.

The chain couples TRBV7-3 to TRBJ1-2, with D possibly TRBD1 on 6 matching bases. This CDR3 has 16 amino acids. Trimming took 1 base from V and 6 from J, leaving 18 bases between them. Germline V lookup: CDR1 SGHTA, CDR2 FQGTGA. The CDR3 DNA reads as TGTGCCAGCAGCTTAAAACCCGGGACACTGGGGGATGGCTACACCTTC. The encoded protein is CASSLKPGTLGDGYTF. The full variable domain, in which reference TRBV7-3 and TRBJ1-2 provide the parts outside the CDR3, is GAGVSQTPSNKVTEKGKYVELRCDPISGHTALYWYRQSLGQGPEFLIYFQGTGAADDSGLPNDRFFAVRPEGSVSTLKIQRTERGDSAVYLCASSLKPGTLGDGYTFGSGTRLTVV.

The rearrangement uses TRBV7-8 and TRBJ1-6; D uncertain. Trimming took off 0 bases at V and 8 bases at J, with 11 bases between the two ends. Germline V gene sequence: CDR1 SGHVS, CDR2 FQNEAQ. The CDR3 covers 15 residues. DNA of the CDR3: TGTGCCAGCAGCTTAGCGAGACCACAGTATTCACCCCTCCACTTT. It codes for CASSLARPQYSPLHF.

This chain joins TRBV6-2 or TRBV6-3 and TRBJ2-2; TRBD1 matches at 7 bases. CDR3 length: 15 amino acids. V was pared by 5 bases and J by 0 bases, with 3 bases of the junction left unmatched. CDR1 and CDR2 from the germline V gene are MNHEY and SVGEGT. CDR3 in amino acids: CASSTGTANTGELFF. The DNA for the CDR3 is TGTGCCAGCAGTACCGGGACAGCGAACACCGGGGAGCTGTTTTTT.

CDR3: CASSQVPLGPGYEQYF. The CDR3 nucleotides are TGCGCCAGCAGCCAAGTTCCTTTGGGGCCCGGCTACGAGCAGTACTTC. V gene TRBV4-3 combines with J gene TRBJ2-7, with TRBD1 as a possible D gene (5 bases). In germline, CDR1 is LGHNA, CDR2 YSLEER. The length of the CDR3 is 16 residues. Trimming cost V 1 base and J 3 bases, with 16 bases left between them.

The chain recombines TRBV7-8 with TRBJ1-1; D not certain. The ends were cut back, 1 base at V and 4 bases at J, with 10 bases in the middle. This CDR3 is 14 amino acids long. Germline assignment: CDR1 SGHVS and CDR2 FQNEAQ. The CDR3 here is CASSLGHSSTEAFF. CDR3 nucleotide sequence: TGTGCCAGCAGCTTAGGCCATAGTTCCACTGAAGCTTTCTTT.

This clone appeared a few times. The V and J genes are TRBV3-1 (or the pseudogene TRBV3-2) and TRBJ2-7, with D possibly TRBD2 on 5 matching bases. V gave up 0 bases and J gave up 7 bases, with 10 bases separating them. Germline values: CDR1 LGHDT, CDR2 YNNKEL (reference sequence). CDR3 length: 13 residues. CDR3 loop: CASSQEWSGEQYF. CDR3 in DNA: TGTGCCAGCAGCCAAGAATGGTCGGGAGAGCAGTACTTC.

The V and J genes are TRBV7-9 and TRBJ1-2; 8 bases are shared with TRBD1. This CDR3 contains 14 residues. Germline V CDR1 and CDR2: SEHNR, FQNEAQ (reference sequence). Trimming at V came to 5 bases and at J to 7 bases, leaving 9 bases not matched to a gene. As DNA, the CDR3 is TGTGCCAGCAGCAGTGACAGGGGCTACGGTGGCTACACCTTC. This sequence encodes CASSSDRGYGGYTF.

The chain couples TRBV2 to TRBJ2-3, with D hard to call. V dropped 2 bases and J dropped 2 bases, with 11 bases sitting between them. There are 15 residues in the CDR3. CDR1 SNHLY and CDR2 FYNNEI come from the germline V gene. CDR3 DNA: TGTGCCAGCAGTGAAAGGCAGGCCCTCACAGATACGCAGTATTTT. Protein product: CASSERQALTDTQYF.

This chain joins TRBV6-1 and TRBJ1-2, with 8 bases aligning to TRBD1. The junction had 11 bases not matched to a gene; V was cut back by 3 bases and J by 8 bases. This CDR3 region has 15 residues. CDR1 is MNHNS, CDR2 SASEGT, per germline. The CDR3 loop reads CASSDPGTGPRGYTF. The CDR3 DNA sequence: TGTGCCAGCAGTGATCCTGGGACAGGCCCTAGAGGCTACACCTTC.

The rearrangement links TRBV5-1 to TRBJ1-6, with 10 nucleotides matching TRBD1. The CDR3 totals 17 residues. Germline assignment: CDR1 SGHRS and CDR2 YFSETQ. V was pared by 5 bases and J by 9 bases, with 14 bases of the junction left unmatched. The CDR3 coding sequence is TGCGCCAGCAGTCAGGGACAGGGGATGGCCTTAAGTTCACCCCTCCACTTT. Translation gives CASSQGQGMALSSPLHF.

Only one count was recorded for this clone. The genes are TRBV19 and TRBJ1-3; D uncertain. This CDR3 comprises 19 residues. In germline, CDR1 is LNHDA, CDR2 SQIVND (reference sequence). Deletions cut 4 bases from V and 3 bases from J, with 25 bases between. This chain's CDR3 is CASSTLEGTLFGVGNTIYF. The CDR3 region has the DNA TGTGCCAGTAGTACCCTGGAGGGAACCCTTTTCGGGGTTGGAAACACCATATATTTT.

The V gene is TRBV2, the J gene TRBJ2-5, with 9 bases aligning to TRBD1. Trimming cost V 5 bases and J 1 base; bases outside gene matches: 8. CDR3 length: 16 amino acids. Looked up from germline, CDR1 is SNHLY and CDR2 is FYNNEI. DNA of the CDR3: TGTGCCAGCAGTCGACCGGGACAGGGAGGCCAAGAGACCCAGTACTTC. Its translation is CASSRPGQGGQETQYF.

This chain joins TRBV7-8 and TRBJ1-6, with 7 bases fitting TRBD1. The CDR3 length is 15 residues. The V gene's germline CDR1 is SGHVS and CDR2 FQNEAQ. V shed 4 bases and J 7 bases; nucleotides not matched to a gene: 7. The CDR3 nucleotides read TGTGCCAGCAGCTCCAGGACAGGAAAAAATTCACCCCTCCACTTT. Its protein is CASSSRTGKNSPLHF.

This rearrangement joins TRBV14 to TRBJ2-1, with TRBD2 identical over 7 bases. V lost 1 base to trimming and J lost 12 bases; unmatched junction nucleotides: 6. Germline loops: CDR1 SGHDN, CDR2 FVKESK. The CDR3 has 13 amino acids. CDR3 amino acids: CASSQGGGGTQFF. CDR3 nucleotides: TGTGCCAGCAGCCAAGGTGGCGGGGGTACGCAGTTCTTC.

This clone was counted a single time. The rearrangement uses TRBV11-3 and TRBJ1-2; D ambiguous. Germline-derived CDR1 and CDR2 are SGHNT and YENEEA. This CDR3 is 16 amino acids long. V was trimmed by 1 base and J by 1 base, leaving 13 bases between them. CDR3 in amino acids: CASSLAGVDFNYGYTF. The CDR3 bases are TGTGCCAGCAGCTTAGCCGGAGTTGACTTTAACTATGGCTACACCTTC.

The chain combines TRBV19 with TRBJ2-5; the D gene is possibly TRBD2 (5 bases). Germline V lookup: CDR1 LNHDA, CDR2 SQIVND (reference sequence). This CDR3 is built from 13 residues. Trimming removed 6 bases from V and 3 bases from J, with 11 bases in between. CDR3 DNA: TGTGCCAGTAGCTTGTCGAGGGAAGAGACCCAGTACTTC. Translation: CASSLSREETQYF. The full variable domain, rest sourced from reference TRBV19 and TRBJ2-5, is DGGITQSPKYLFRKEGQNVTLSCEQNLNHDAMYWYRQDPGQGLRLIYYSQIVNDFQKGDIAEGYSVSREKKESFPLTVTSAQKNPTAFYLCASSLSREETQYFGPGTRLLVL.

This chain links TRBV4-3 with TRBJ1-1; a possible D gene is TRBD1 (5 bases). Germline V CDR1 and CDR2: LGHNA, YSLEER. The V end lost 4 bases, the J end lost 4 bases, and 13 bases lay between the germline ends. This CDR3 comprises 14 residues. Written as DNA, the CDR3 is TGCGCCAGCAGCCCGCAGGGAGGGTCCACTGAAGCTTTCTTT. Translated, it gives CASSPQGGSTEAFF.

The CDR3 bases are TGCGCCAGCAGCTTAGACCTTTCCAGGGGGGCTAGCTACAATGAGCAGTTCTTC. This codes for CASSLDLSRGASYNEQFF. The V and J genes are TRBV5-1 and TRBJ2-1; D perhaps matches TRBD1 (7 bases). Per germline, CDR1 SGHRS and CDR2 YFSETQ. V was trimmed by 2 bases and J by 3 bases, leaving 21 bases between them. The CDR3 spans 18 residues.